This note documents a single T cell receptor (beta chain) sequence. The repertoire was sequenced with immunoSEQ multiplex PCR; TCRdb's copy has only in-frame clones and lacks some. Counted here are some 190,000 clones, about 83% occurring once; the ten biggest clones make up about 5.9%. Trimming removed 7 bases from V and 2 bases from J, with 17 bases in between. This CDR3 has 15 amino acids. The germline V gene encodes CDR1 SNHLY and CDR2 FYNNEI. The record originates from a study of Ad26.COV2.S vaccination and SARS-CoV-2 variants. This TCR was recovered from a human donor who had recovered from COVID-19. This chain links TRBV2 with TRBJ1-2; perhaps TRBD1 as D (6 bases). The sample here was peripheral blood, taken after recovery from COVID-19. This chain's CDR3 is CASNLPGTTNYGYTF. For the CDR3, the DNA is TGTGCCAGCAACCTCCCCGGGACAACGAACTATGGCTACACCTTC.